The 21 T cell receptor beta chains listed next were all sequenced from one sample in a study of T cell responses to AZD1222 COVID-19 vaccine. The repertoire was sequenced with immunoSEQ multiplex PCR; TCRdb's copy has only in-frame clones and lacks some. The table records about 120,000 clones, 75% to 95% of them present only once. Here the sequenced sample was peripheral blood, taken on day 0 of AZD1222 vaccination. These receptors were collected from an adult in good health.

The chain employs TRBV11-3 and TRBJ2-2, with D unclear. Trimming stripped 5 bases from V and 4 bases from J, with 11 bases between. Germline lookup yields CDR1 SGHNT and CDR2 YENEEA. The CDR3 sequence is 14 residues long. The CDR3 is CASSPQGGTGELFF. For the CDR3, the DNA is TGTGCCAGCAGCCCCCAAGGCGGCACCGGGGAGCTGTTTTTT.

J is TRBJ1-2 and V is TRBV19; D is perhaps TRBD1 (5 bases). The CDR3 contains 16 residues. The V and J ends lost 5 bases and 5 bases respectively, with 21 bases between them. The V gene's germline CDR1 is LNHDA and CDR2 SQIVND (reference sequence). The DNA of the CDR3 is TGTGCCAGTAGTCCAACGGTCAGGGTACGTCGATATGGCTACACCTTC. It encodes CASSPTVRVRRYGYTF.

The V call is TRBV3-1 (or the pseudogene TRBV3-2), the J call TRBJ1-2; TRBD1 matches 10 bases. This CDR3 comprises 15 residues. The germline V gene encodes CDR1 LGHDT and CDR2 YNNKEL (reference sequence). Trimming at V came to 10 bases and at J to 5 bases, leaving 13 bases not matched to a gene. The CDR3 region is CATRAGTGVSYGYTF. The CDR3 bases are TGTGCCACCAGGGCCGGGACAGGGGTTTCGTATGGCTACACCTTC.

The genes are TRBV28 and TRBJ2-3; D uncertain. Germline assignment: CDR1 MDHEN and CDR2 SYDVKM. V lost 4 bases and J 1 base, leaving 6 bases between the germline ends. This CDR3 contains 13 residues. CDR3 loop: CASSSPRTDTQYF. Here the CDR3 DNA reads TGTGCCAGCAGTTCCCCCCGCACAGATACGCAGTATTTT.

V gene TRBV19 combines with J gene TRBJ2-4; no clear D. V lost 3 bases and J 6 bases, leaving 9 bases between the germline ends. Germline CDR1 and CDR2: LNHDA and SQIVND (reference sequence). The CDR3 has 13 amino acids. The CDR3 bases are TGTGCCAGTAGTATTGAGGCGAGAAACATTCAGTACTTC. It specifies CASSIEARNIQYF.

J is TRBJ1-1 and V is TRBV19; no reliable D call. CDR3 length: 13 amino acids. Germline assignment: CDR1 LNHDA and CDR2 SQIVND (reference sequence). The germline V and J ends were trimmed by 5 bases and 1 base, with 8 bases remaining between them. The CDR3 nucleotides read TGTGCCAGTAGTCGAGGGTGGAACACTGAAGCTTTCTTT. Its translation is CASSRGWNTEAFF. Together with reference TRBV19 and TRBJ1-1, the CDR3 gives the full variable domain: DGGITQSPKYLFRKEGQNVTLSCEQNLNHDAMYWYRQDPGQGLRLIYYSQIVNDFQKGDIAEGYSVSREKKESFPLTVTSAQKNPTAFYLCASSRGWNTEAFFGQGTRLTVV.

The chain carries TRBV29-1 and TRBJ2-1; D perhaps matches TRBD2 (5 bases). V was shortened by 5 bases and J by 6 bases, with 14 bases between the two germline ends. Germline values: CDR1 SQVTM, CDR2 ANQGSEA. This CDR3 is 13 amino acids long. The CDR3 region has the DNA TGCAGCGTTTATTTGGGGAGTAGCAATGAGCAGTTCTTC. Encoded protein: CSVYLGSSNEQFF.

The V and J genes are TRBV29-1 and TRBJ2-7, with 7 bases lining up with TRBD1. The CDR3 is made up of 14 amino acids. The J segment lost 6 bases and the V segment lost 4 bases, leaving 12 bases of the junction unmatched. Germline values: CDR1 SQVTM, CDR2 ANQGSEA. Here the CDR3 DNA reads TGCAGCGTTGGACAGGGTGGGGGATCGTCCGAGCAGTACTTC. Translation: CSVGQGGGSSEQYF.

The CDR3 is CASSLNRAGATNEKLFF. CDR3 nucleotide sequence: TGCGCCAGCAGCTTAAACAGGGCAGGAGCAACTAATGAAAAACTGTTTTTT. The J gene is TRBJ1-4, the V gene TRBV5-1, with D tentatively TRBD1 (6 bases). Trimming shortened V by 2 bases and J by 0 bases, and 14 bases separated the two germline ends. CDR1 SGHRS and CDR2 YFSETQ come from the germline V gene. This CDR3 is 17 amino acids long.

The chain carries TRBV15 and TRBJ1-2; 8 bases are shared with TRBD1. V lost 5 bases, J lost 6 bases, and 5 bases stayed unmatched. The CDR3 totals 13 residues. The germline CDR1 and CDR2 sequences are LNHNV and YYDKDF (reference sequence). The CDR3 reads CATSLQGADGYTF. CDR3 DNA sequence: TGTGCCACCAGCCTTCAGGGGGCGGATGGCTACACCTTC.

The CDR3 sequence: CASRGQGDTEAFF. The DNA of the CDR3 is TGTGCCAGTAGGGGACAGGGGGACACTGAAGCTTTCTTT. The chain links TRBV19 to TRBJ1-1; TRBD1 aligns across 11 bases. J gave up 3 bases and V 6 bases, and 0 bases lay outside the gene matches. Germline V gene data show CDR1 as LNHDA and CDR2 as SQIVND (reference sequence). CDR3 length: 13 residues.

Notes on this clone: The junction shows a germline mismatch at one end, possibly a read error. This sequence joins TRBV7-7 and TRBJ2-5, with TRBD2 matching over 13 bases. CDR1 is SSHAT, CDR2 FNYEAQ, per germline (reference sequence). This CDR3 is built from 18 residues. CDR3 in DNA: TGTGCTAGCAGCTCCCCCAGTGGACTAGCGGGAGTTCAAGAGACCCAGTACTTC. It codes for CASSSPSGLAGVQETQYF.

The genes are TRBV6-5 and TRBJ1-1; 10 bases are shared with TRBD1. The CDR3 runs 15 residues. CDR1 is MNHEY and CDR2 is SVGAGI in the germline V gene. V shed 6 bases, J shed 5 bases, and the junction held 9 bases outside the gene matches. The CDR3 protein is CASRSPGQGTTEAFF. The DNA of the CDR3 is TGTGCCAGCAGAAGTCCGGGACAGGGGACGACTGAAGCTTTCTTT.

This chain links TRBV7-9 with TRBJ1-2, with a tentative D call TRBD1 (6 bases). Germline CDR1 reads SEHNR; CDR2 reads FQNEAQ (reference sequence). Trimming took 1 base from V and 4 from J, leaving 7 bases between them. The CDR3 extends over 13 amino acids. The CDR3 region is CASSLGDTYGYTF. The CDR3 DNA reads TGTGCCAGCAGCTTAGGGGACACCTATGGCTACACCTTC.

The chain joins TRBV27 to TRBJ2-7, with D possibly being TRBD1 (5 bases). The germline CDR1 and CDR2 sequences are MNHEY and SMNVEV (reference sequence). V lost 6 bases, J lost 3 bases, and 12 bases lay in between. The CDR3 length is 13 residues. The CDR3 region has the DNA TGTGCCAGCAGCCGCGGACAAAACTACGAGCAGTACTTC. The encoded protein is CASSRGQNYEQYF.

The chain combines TRBV19 with TRBJ2-4; TRBD1 agrees at 7 bases. Looked up from germline, CDR1 is LNHDA and CDR2 is SQIVND (reference sequence). The CDR3 is 16 residues long. Trimming removed 7 bases from V and 0 bases from J; junction bases left unmatched: 9. CDR3 loop: CASTNRGPLAKNIQYF. CDR3 nucleotide sequence: TGTGCCAGTACCAACAGGGGTCCTTTAGCCAAAAACATTCAGTACTTC.

The chain is built from TRBV7-8 and TRBJ2-7, with D tentatively TRBD1 or TRBD2 (7 bases each). This CDR3 comprises 15 residues. V was cut by 5 bases and J by 4 bases, with 18 bases left in between. CDR1 SGHVS and CDR2 FQNEAQ come from the germline V gene. The CDR3 nucleotides are TGTGCCAGCAGCGTCCGGGGGGACAGAGCTTACGAGCAGTACTTC. The encoded protein is CASSVRGDRAYEQYF.

The chain links TRBV5-1 to TRBJ2-2; D is ambiguous. The CDR3 has 14 amino acids. The germline V gene has CDR1 SGHRS and CDR2 YFSETQ. V was trimmed by 6 bases and J by 4 bases, leaving 13 bases between them. This CDR3 is CASTPQTFTGELFF. The CDR3, as DNA: TGCGCCAGCACCCCACAGACATTCACCGGGGAGCTGTTTTTT.

The chain uses TRBV28 and TRBJ2-7, with a tentative D call TRBD1 (5 bases). CDR3 length equals 15 residues. Germline CDR1 reads MDHEN; CDR2 reads SYDVKM. The V end was cut by 4 bases, the J end by 0 bases, with 13 bases between. The CDR3 nucleotides are TGTGCCAGCAGTTCCCCTAGGGGAAACTCCTACGAGCAGTACTTC. Its translation is CASSSPRGNSYEQYF. Variable domain in full (rest from reference TRBV28 and TRBJ2-7): DVKVTQSSRYLVKRTGEKVFLECVQDMDHENMFWYRQDPGLGLRLIYFSYDVKMKEKGDIPEGYSVSREKKERFSLILESASTNQTSMYLCASSSPRGNSYEQYFGPGTRLTVT.

V gene TRBV28 combines with J gene TRBJ2-1, with a weak D call TRBD2 (5 bases). The CDR3 loop spans 18 amino acids. The V end lost 6 bases, the J end lost 0 bases, and 21 bases lay between the germline ends. Per germline, CDR1 MDHEN and CDR2 SYDVKM. The CDR3 DNA follows: TGTGCCAGCAGCCCCCGCCGAAGCGGACCCTACTCCTACAATGAGCAGTTCTTC. It is translated as CASSPRRSGPYSYNEQFF.

This clone was counted between two and nine times. CDR3 amino acids: CASSNSGRTDTQYF. In DNA form, the CDR3 reads TGTGCCAGCAGCAATAGCGGGAGGACAGATACGCAGTATTTT. The chain recombines TRBV7-9 with TRBJ2-3, with 10 bases that match TRBD2. V lost 5 bases to trimming and J lost 3 bases; unmatched junction nucleotides: 2. CDR1 SEHNR and CDR2 FQNEAQ come from the germline V gene (reference sequence). The CDR3 extends over 14 amino acids.